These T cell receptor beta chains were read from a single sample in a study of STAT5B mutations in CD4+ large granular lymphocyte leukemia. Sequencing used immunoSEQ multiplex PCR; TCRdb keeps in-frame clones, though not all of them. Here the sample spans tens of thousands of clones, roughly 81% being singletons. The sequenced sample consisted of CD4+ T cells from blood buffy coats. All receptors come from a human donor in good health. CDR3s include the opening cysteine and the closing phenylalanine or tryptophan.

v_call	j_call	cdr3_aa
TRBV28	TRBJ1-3	CASTLGDPSGNTIYF
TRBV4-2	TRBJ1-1	CASSQTGSAEAFF
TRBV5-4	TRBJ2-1	CASSPGTSMLDEQFF
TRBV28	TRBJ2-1	CASSLGGTSYNEQFF
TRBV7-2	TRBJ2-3	CASSLGRLATPSTDTQYF
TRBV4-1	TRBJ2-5	CASSQETQGLGGAQYF
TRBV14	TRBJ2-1	CASNGQSANEQFF
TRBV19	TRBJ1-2	CASSIRTVYGYTF
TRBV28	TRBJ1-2	CASSLRTGPGYTF
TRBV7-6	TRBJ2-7	CASSFPASSYEQYF
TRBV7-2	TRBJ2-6	CASSPALAAITGANVLTF
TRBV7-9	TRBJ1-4	CASSGGASGNEKLFF
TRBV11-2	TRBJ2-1	CASSILAGGYNEQFF
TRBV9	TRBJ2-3	CASSDRRHSYTQYF
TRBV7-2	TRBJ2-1	CASSSPPSSYNEQFF
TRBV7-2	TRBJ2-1	CASADSGGYASYNEQFF
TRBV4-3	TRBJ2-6	CASSQDRSFGANVLTF
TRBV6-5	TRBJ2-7	CASSRTGIYEQYF
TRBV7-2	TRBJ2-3	CASTSGVTTDTQYF
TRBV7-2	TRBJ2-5	CASSLGSSGNQETQYF
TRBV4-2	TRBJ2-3	CASSPGQGADTQYF
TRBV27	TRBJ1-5	CASSLWSPGQGGRGEPQHF
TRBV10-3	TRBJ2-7	CAISESEAGGNEQYF
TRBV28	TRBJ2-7	CASSSGQGRFSDEQYF
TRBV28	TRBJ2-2	CASRANRELTTGELFF
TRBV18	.	CASSPSPGAYEQYF
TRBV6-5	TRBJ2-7	CASSGPGLATYEQYF
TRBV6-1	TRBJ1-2	CASSLTYDGYTF
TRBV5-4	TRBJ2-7	CASSLDPGQTYEQYF
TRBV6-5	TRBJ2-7	CASTDRGHEQYF
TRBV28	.	CASSPGGSIGEQYF
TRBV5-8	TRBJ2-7	CASRDRETYEQYF
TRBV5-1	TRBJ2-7	CASSLDSRRAYEQYF
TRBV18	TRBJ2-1	CASSPRLAGGQTSYNEQFF
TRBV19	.	CASSPGFGEQYF
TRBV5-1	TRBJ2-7	CASSLGTGKGTYEQYF
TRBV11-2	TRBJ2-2	CASSLTRGGTENTGELFF
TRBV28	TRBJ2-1	CASSLPGTGHYNEQFF
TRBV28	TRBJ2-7	CASSLSDSRVLKYF
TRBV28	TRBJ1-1	CASSPPTSMNTEAFF
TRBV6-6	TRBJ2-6	CASRTGSGANVLTF
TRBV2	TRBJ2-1	CASISGRSSYNEQFF
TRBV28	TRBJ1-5	CASSFQLDQPQHF
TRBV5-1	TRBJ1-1	CASSLKNTEAFF
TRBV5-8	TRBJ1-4	CASSFRGQGAGGEKLFF
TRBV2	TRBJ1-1	CASSPHRGRGTEAFF
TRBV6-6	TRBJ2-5	CASREEGVGETQYF
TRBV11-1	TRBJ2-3	CASRPTVSTDTQYF
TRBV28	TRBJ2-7	CASTTSSYEQYF
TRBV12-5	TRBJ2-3	CASGKGTSEYTDTQYF